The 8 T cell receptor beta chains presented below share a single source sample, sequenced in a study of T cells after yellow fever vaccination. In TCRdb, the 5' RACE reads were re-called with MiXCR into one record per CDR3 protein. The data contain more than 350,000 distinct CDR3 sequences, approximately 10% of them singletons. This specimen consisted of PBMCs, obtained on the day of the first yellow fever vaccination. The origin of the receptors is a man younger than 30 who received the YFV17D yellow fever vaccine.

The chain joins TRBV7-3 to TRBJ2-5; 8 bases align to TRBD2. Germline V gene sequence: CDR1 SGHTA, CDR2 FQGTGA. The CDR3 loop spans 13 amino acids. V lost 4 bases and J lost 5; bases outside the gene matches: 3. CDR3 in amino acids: CASSSSGLETQYF. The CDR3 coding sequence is TGTGCCAGCAGCTCTAGCGGGCTGGAGACCCAGTACTTC.

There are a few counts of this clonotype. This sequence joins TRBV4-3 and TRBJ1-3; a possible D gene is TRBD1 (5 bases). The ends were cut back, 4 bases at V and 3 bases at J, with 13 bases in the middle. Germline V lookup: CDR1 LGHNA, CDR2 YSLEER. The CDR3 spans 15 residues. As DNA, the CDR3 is TGCGCCAGCAGCCCGGTTGGGGGTATTGGAAACACCATATATTTT. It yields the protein CASSPVGGIGNTIYF.

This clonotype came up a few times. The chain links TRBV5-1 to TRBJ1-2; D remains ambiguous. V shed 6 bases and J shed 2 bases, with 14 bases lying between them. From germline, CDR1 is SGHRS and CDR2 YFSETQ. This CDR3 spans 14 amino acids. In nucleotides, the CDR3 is TGCGCCAGCACCCCCTTGGCGGGGAACTATGGCTACACCTTC. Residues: CASTPLAGNYGYTF.

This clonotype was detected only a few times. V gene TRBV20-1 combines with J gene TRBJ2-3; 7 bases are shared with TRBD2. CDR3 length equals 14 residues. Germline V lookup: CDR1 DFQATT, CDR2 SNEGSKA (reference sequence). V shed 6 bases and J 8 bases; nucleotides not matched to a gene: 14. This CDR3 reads CSASPAGPPGTQYF. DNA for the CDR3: TGCAGTGCCAGCCCAGCGGGGCCCCCGGGTACGCAGTATTTT.

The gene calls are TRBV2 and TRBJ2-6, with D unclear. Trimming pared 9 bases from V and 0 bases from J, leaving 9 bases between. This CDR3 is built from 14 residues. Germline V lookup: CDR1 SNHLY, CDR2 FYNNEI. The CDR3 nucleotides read TGTGCCAGTAGTTACATCTCTGGGGCCAACGTCCTGACTTTC. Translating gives CASSYISGANVLTF.

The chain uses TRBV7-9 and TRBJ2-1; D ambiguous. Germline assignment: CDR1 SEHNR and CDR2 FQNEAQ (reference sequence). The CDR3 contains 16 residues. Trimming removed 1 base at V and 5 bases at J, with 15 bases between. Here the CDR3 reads CASSLEEDFLDNEQFF. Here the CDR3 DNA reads TGTGCCAGCAGCTTAGAAGAGGATTTCCTTGACAATGAGCAGTTCTTC.

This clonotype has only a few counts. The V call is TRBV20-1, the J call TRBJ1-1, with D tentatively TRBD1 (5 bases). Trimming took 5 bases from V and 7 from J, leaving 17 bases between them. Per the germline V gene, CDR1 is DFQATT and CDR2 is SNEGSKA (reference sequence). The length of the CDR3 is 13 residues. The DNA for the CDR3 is TGCAGTGCTCGAAGTCCAGGGCCCGGTGAAGCTTTCTTT. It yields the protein CSARSPGPGEAFF.

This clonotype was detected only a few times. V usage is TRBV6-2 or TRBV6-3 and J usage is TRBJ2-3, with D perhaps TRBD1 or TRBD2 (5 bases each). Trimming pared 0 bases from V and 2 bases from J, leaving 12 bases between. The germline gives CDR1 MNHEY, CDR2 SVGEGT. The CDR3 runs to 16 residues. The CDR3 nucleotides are TGTGCCAGCAGTTACTCGATACGGGGCCCCACAGATACGCAGTATTTT. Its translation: CASSYSIRGPTDTQYF.